This T cell receptor beta chain stems from a study of identical twins. General study points: Instead of following the same donors, the conclusions were based on cross-sectional statistical analysis. Sharing of beta out-of-frame sequences by twins showed a weaker excess.

As to this clonotype: The antigen remains unidentified.

Germline V gene data show CDR1 as SQVTM and CDR2 as ANQGSEA. V was cut by 3 bases and J by 8 bases, with 25 bases left in between. The length of the CDR3 is 16 residues. TCRdb re-called the 5' RACE reads with MiXCR, one entry per CDR3 protein. The sample lists about 100,000 distinct CDR3 sequences, about 5.6% occurring once. The sequenced sample consisted of memory T cells sorted from blood. The receptor's source is a woman aged 50 to 60 in good health. V and J are TRBV29-1 and TRBJ1-1; D possibly corresponds to TRBD1 (6 bases). DNA for the CDR3: TGCAGCGTTGATGATGGACTCAGGGGCCAACATGCCGAAGCTTTCTTT. This sequence encodes CSVDDGLRGQHAEAFF.